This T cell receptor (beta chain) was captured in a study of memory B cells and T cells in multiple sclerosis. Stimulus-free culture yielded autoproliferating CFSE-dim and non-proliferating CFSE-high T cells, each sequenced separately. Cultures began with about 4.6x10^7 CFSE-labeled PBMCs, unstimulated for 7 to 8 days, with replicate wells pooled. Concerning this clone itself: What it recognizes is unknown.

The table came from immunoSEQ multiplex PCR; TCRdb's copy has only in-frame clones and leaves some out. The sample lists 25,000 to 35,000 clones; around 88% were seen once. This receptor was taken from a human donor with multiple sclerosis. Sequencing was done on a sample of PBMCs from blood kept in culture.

The CDR3: CAWSLTGELFF. CDR3 sequence (DNA): TGTGCCTGGAGTCTCACCGGGGAGCTGTTTTTT. V and J are TRBV30 and TRBJ2-2; D uncertain. The CDR3 has 11 amino acids. Between the trimmed V and J ends, which lost 2 bases and 4 bases, there was a span of 2 bases. Germline assignment: CDR1 GTSNPN and CDR2 SVGIG (reference sequence).